The 25 T cell receptor beta chains listed next were all sequenced from one sample in a study of technical replicates of blood from several donors. The assay was immunoSEQ multiplex PCR, and TCRdb's table has in-frame clones only and misses some. The top ten hold roughly 5% of the sample, which has over 55,000 clones, around 87% seen once. The sequencing sample was made of PBMCs. The origin of the receptors is a human donor in good health. Some clones in this sample may be carry-over from other donors' samples.

This clone was seen once. The gene calls are TRBV19 and TRBJ2-5; maybe TRBD1 (5 bases). V dropped 5 bases and J dropped 9 bases, with 13 bases sitting between them. Germline CDR1 is LNHDA and CDR2 is SQIVND (reference sequence). The CDR3 contains 12 residues. The CDR3 region is CASSGASSAQYF. In DNA, the CDR3 is TGTGCCAGTAGTGGGGCTAGTTCGGCCCAGTACTTC.

The chain carries TRBV7-8 and TRBJ2-1; D might be TRBD2 (5 bases). The CDR3 is 14 residues long. V lost 3 bases to trimming and J lost 12 bases, with 18 bases between them. Germline CDR1 reads SGHVS; CDR2 reads FQNEAQ. The CDR3 nucleotides are TGTGCCAGCAGCTTGGGAGCTCATCGAACGTGGCAGTTCTTC. This translates into CASSLGAHRTWQFF.

The sample holds one count of this clone. This sequence joins TRBV5-4 and TRBJ1-2; 8 bases agree with TRBD1. Germline lookup yields CDR1 SGHNT and CDR2 YYREEE (reference sequence). Trimming at V came to 0 bases and at J to 4 bases, leaving 11 bases not matched to a gene. This CDR3 is built from 17 residues. This chain's CDR3 is CASSLAAGQDPSYGYTF. CDR3 DNA sequence: TGTGCCAGCAGCTTGGCCGCGGGACAGGACCCTTCCTATGGCTACACCTTC.

The chain links TRBV12-1 to TRBJ2-7; the DNA was not compared with TRBD2, the D call given in the table. TRBV12-1 is labeled a pseudogene. The CDR3 has 14 amino acids. The CDR3 DNA sequence: TGTGCCAGCAGCTTTGTCGCTAGTACCTACGAGCAGTACTTC. This codes for CASSFVASTYEQYF.

This clone showed up just once. The CDR3 nucleotides read TGTGCCAGCAGCTGGGGAGGGGGACCGCCCAACGAGCAGTACTTC. Translation: CASSWGGGPPNEQYF. The chain is built from TRBV5-4 and TRBJ2-7; possibly TRBD2 for D (7 bases). V was shortened by 3 bases and J by 5 bases, with 18 bases between the two germline ends. The germline V gene encodes CDR1 SGHNT and CDR2 YYREEE (reference sequence). The CDR3 extends over 15 amino acids.

This clone has more than one count but fewer than ten. The V gene is TRBV4-3, the J gene TRBJ2-2; D remains ambiguous. CDR1 is LGHNA, CDR2 YSLEER, per germline. The ends were cut back, 5 bases at V and 7 bases at J, with 14 bases in the middle. The CDR3 runs to 14 residues. CDR3 DNA: TGCGCCAGCAGCGCGATAGCCTTCGTCGGGGAGCTGTTTTTT. Translating it yields CASSAIAFVGELFF.

The chain carries TRBV6-4 and TRBJ2-3; D possibly corresponds to TRBD1 (5 bases). This CDR3 spans 14 amino acids. Germline values: CDR1 MRHNA, CDR2 SNTAGT. V was trimmed by 4 bases and J by 2 bases, leaving 10 bases between them. The CDR3 bases are TGTGCCAGCAGTGCCCAAGGGGACACAGATACGCAGTATTTT. Its protein product is CASSAQGDTDTQYF.

V is TRBV11-1 and J is TRBJ2-7; weak D call: TRBD2 (6 bases). Trimming took 6 bases from V and 3 from J, leaving 15 bases between them. The CDR3 sequence is 14 residues long. Germline values: CDR1 SGHAT, CDR2 FQDESV (reference sequence). The CDR3 bases are TGTGCCAGCAGTCTGGCGGGGCCGAGCTACGAGCAGTACTTC. This translates into CASSLAGPSYEQYF.

The chain uses TRBV5-5 and TRBJ2-5; D ambiguous. V was cut by 4 bases and J by 5 bases, with 12 bases left in between. Germline V gene data show CDR1 as SGHKS and CDR2 as YYEKEE (reference sequence). CDR3 length: 13 residues. In DNA form, the CDR3 reads TGTGCCAGCAGCCCCAGTGGCAGGGAGACCCAGTACTTC. Its translation is CASSPSGRETQYF.

The J gene is TRBJ1-1, the V gene TRBV29-1; D is uncertain. In germline, CDR1 is SQVTM, CDR2 ANQGSEA. This CDR3 contains 12 residues. Between the trimmed V and J ends, which lost 4 bases and 4 bases, there was a span of 10 bases. The CDR3: CSVVPVSTEAFF. The CDR3 nucleotides are TGCAGCGTTGTTCCGGTGAGCACTGAAGCTTTCTTT.

V and J are TRBV4-3 and TRBJ2-7, with a weak D call TRBD1 (6 bases). The germline gives CDR1 LGHNA, CDR2 YSLEER. Trimming removed 3 bases from V and 3 bases from J, with 15 bases in between. This CDR3 spans 15 amino acids. This CDR3 is CASSHSEGVGYEQYF. The CDR3 region has the DNA TGCGCCAGCAGCCATTCCGAGGGGGTCGGCTACGAGCAGTACTTC.

The chain combines TRBV5-6 with TRBJ1-5; weak D call: TRBD1 (6 bases). Germline V lookup: CDR1 SGHDT, CDR2 YYEEEE. CDR3 length: 14 residues. V was cut by 3 bases and J by 6 bases, with 13 bases left in between. Here the CDR3 reads CASSSGQRPQPQHF. In DNA form, the CDR3 reads TGTGCCAGCAGCTCCGGACAGCGTCCTCAGCCCCAGCATTTT. The full variable domain, its missing parts supplied by reference TRBV5-6 and TRBJ1-5, is DAGVTQSPTHLIKTRGQQVTLRCSPKSGHDTVSWYQQALGQGPQFIFQYYEEEERQRGNFPDRFSGHQFPNYSSELNVNALLLGDSALYLCASSSGQRPQPQHFGDGTRLSIL.

The CDR3 region is CASSSLAGGETQYF. The CDR3 region has the DNA TGTGCCAGCAGCTCCTTAGCGGGGGGAGAGACCCAGTACTTC. The chain employs TRBV7-9 and TRBJ2-5; 10 nucleotides line up with TRBD2. Trimming took 4 bases from V and 4 from J; bases not matched to a gene: 3. Germline CDR1 SEHNR, CDR2 FQNEAQ (reference sequence). The CDR3 is 14 residues long.

The chain combines TRBV30 with TRBJ2-1; D call uncertain. Looked up from germline, CDR1 is GTSNPN and CDR2 is SVGIG (reference sequence). The CDR3 has 11 amino acids. With 1 base removed from V and 7 bases from J, the gap between germline ends came to 5 bases. CDR3: CAWSARNEQFF. In nucleotides, the CDR3 is TGTGCCTGGAGTGCCAGGAATGAGCAGTTCTTC.

V and J are TRBV10-3 and TRBJ2-5; the match to TRBD2 covers 11 bases. Germline assignment: CDR1 ENHRY and CDR2 SYGVKD. The CDR3 is made up of 14 amino acids. Trimming took 10 bases from V and 1 from J; bases not matched to a gene: 5. The DNA of the CDR3 is TGTGCCACCGGGACTAGCGGTTTCCAAGAGACCCAGTACTTC. It translates to CATGTSGFQETQYF.

This clone occurred once. This chain uses TRBV11-2 with TRBJ1-6; D unresolved. Trimming left V 4 bases short and J 9 bases short, with 7 bases between. Germline loops: CDR1 SGHAT, CDR2 FQNNGV. The CDR3 is 12 amino acids. The CDR3 here is CASSYGPSPLHF. CDR3 DNA: TGTGCCAGCAGCTATGGGCCTTCACCCCTCCACTTT.

This sequence joins TRBV27 and TRBJ1-3; weak D call: TRBD1 (5 bases). V gave up 6 bases and J gave up 7 bases, with 16 bases separating them. This CDR3 comprises 14 residues. The germline CDR1 and CDR2 sequences are MNHEY and SMNVEV (reference sequence). The CDR3: CASSSWGGGNTIYF. In DNA form, the CDR3 reads TGTGCCAGCAGCTCCTGGGGCGGAGGGAACACCATATATTTT.

This sequence joins TRBV28 and TRBJ2-7; tentative D call: TRBD2 (5 bases). Germline CDR1 and CDR2: MDHEN and SYDVKM. CDR3 length: 14 amino acids. Trimming removed 4 bases from V and 3 bases from J, with 13 bases in between. This CDR3 reads CASSSSDSRYEQYF. The CDR3 DNA reads as TGTGCCAGCAGTTCATCGGACTCCCGCTACGAGCAGTACTTC.

The chain couples TRBV30 to TRBJ1-2; 8 nucleotides align to TRBD1. Germline-derived CDR1 and CDR2 are GTSNPN and SVGIG (reference sequence). With 5 bases clipped from V and 1 base from J, the junction kept 3 bases outside the gene matches. The CDR3 has 13 amino acids. CDR3 amino acids: CAWGGQGNYGYTF. The CDR3 nucleotides are TGTGCCTGGGGAGGACAGGGTAACTATGGCTACACCTTC. Based on the CDR3 plus reference TRBV30 and TRBJ1-2, the full variable domain is SQTIHQWPATLVQPVGSPLSLECTVEGTSNPNLYWYRQAAGRGLQLLFYSVGIGQISSEVPQNLSASRPQDRQFILSSKKLLLSDSGFYLCAWGGQGNYGYTFGSGTRLTVV.

The chain links TRBV4-3 to TRBJ2-7, with 8 bases fitting TRBD2. V gave up 0 bases and J gave up 4 bases; unmatched junction bases: 8. CDR3 length equals 16 residues. Germline V CDR1 and CDR2: LGHNA, YSLEER. As DNA, the CDR3 is TGCGCCAGCAGCCAAGATCGGTTAGCGGGATCATACGAGCAGTACTTC. Translating it yields CASSQDRLAGSYEQYF.

The V call is TRBV7-9, the J call TRBJ1-5; a weak D match, TRBD1 (5 bases). Trimming left V 6 bases short and J 4 bases short, with 19 bases between. Germline V CDR1 and CDR2: SEHNR, FQNEAQ (reference sequence). The CDR3 has 16 residues. The CDR3 sequence is CASSLDDRVNNQPQHF. The CDR3 DNA is TGTGCCAGCAGTCTCGATGACAGAGTTAATAATCAGCCCCAGCATTTT.

A single count supports this clone. The chain recombines TRBV6-5 with TRBJ1-2; TRBD1 matches 11 bases. Germline V gives CDR1 MNHEY, CDR2 SVGAGI. V was pared by 6 bases and J by 2 bases, with 5 bases of the junction left unmatched. The CDR3 totals 15 residues. DNA for the CDR3: TGTGCCAGCAGGACAGGGACAGGGGGAAACTATGGCTACACCTTC. Residues: CASRTGTGGNYGYTF.

The chain recombines TRBV4-1 with TRBJ1-2; 10 bases line up with TRBD1. Germline CDR1 and CDR2: MGHRA and YSYEKL. V lost 0 bases and J lost 3; bases outside the gene matches: 4. The CDR3 contains 16 residues. This CDR3 is CASSQDETGGYYGYTF. Written as DNA, the CDR3 is TGCGCCAGCAGCCAAGATGAGACAGGGGGCTACTATGGCTACACCTTC.

This rearrangement joins TRBV6-6 to TRBJ1-5; D possibly corresponds to TRBD1 (5 bases). V was clipped by 8 bases and J by 2 bases, with 13 bases between them. Germline CDR1 MNHNY, CDR2 SVGAGI (reference sequence). The CDR3 totals 14 residues. CDR3 bases: TGTGCCAGCGACGGAGGGGCTGGCAATCAGCCCCAGCATTTT. It yields the protein CASDGGAGNQPQHF.

The chain links TRBV5-1 to TRBJ2-2; maybe TRBD1 (6 bases). This CDR3 has 16 residues. V was clipped by 1 base and J by 4 bases, with 14 bases between them. Germline loops: CDR1 SGHRS, CDR2 YFSETQ. This CDR3 is CASSLQGPGTTGELFF. CDR3 DNA: TGCGCCAGCAGCTTGCAGGGGCCAGGGACCACCGGGGAGCTGTTTTTT.